This TCR beta chain appears in the sequencing data of a study of blood T cell repertoires in COVID-19. In the study overall: PBMCs, B-cell-depleted T cells, or T cells provided the cDNA or gDNA that made up the material.

Per the original data handling: From reference gene primer amplification, estimates of nucleated cell counts were derived. TCRdb keeps only in-frame clones here, not all; method: immunoSEQ multiplex PCR. The V and J calls and clone size are taken from that table; D and trimming were inferred from the DNA. The sample lists about 200,000 clones; roughly 88% were seen once. The ends were cut back, 2 bases at V and 5 bases at J, with 17 bases in the middle. The length of the CDR3 is 16 residues. The V gene's germline CDR1 is SGHKS and CDR2 YYEKEE (reference sequence). The rearrangement links TRBV5-5 to TRBJ2-4; a possible D gene is TRBD1 (6 bases). The specimen was peripheral blood. The receptor comes from a man aged 50 to 59 with active or convalescent COVID-19. The CDR3 protein is CASSFIPQGNENIQYF. CDR3 nucleotide sequence: TGTGCCAGCAGCTTTATACCACAGGGAAACGAAAACATTCAGTACTTC.